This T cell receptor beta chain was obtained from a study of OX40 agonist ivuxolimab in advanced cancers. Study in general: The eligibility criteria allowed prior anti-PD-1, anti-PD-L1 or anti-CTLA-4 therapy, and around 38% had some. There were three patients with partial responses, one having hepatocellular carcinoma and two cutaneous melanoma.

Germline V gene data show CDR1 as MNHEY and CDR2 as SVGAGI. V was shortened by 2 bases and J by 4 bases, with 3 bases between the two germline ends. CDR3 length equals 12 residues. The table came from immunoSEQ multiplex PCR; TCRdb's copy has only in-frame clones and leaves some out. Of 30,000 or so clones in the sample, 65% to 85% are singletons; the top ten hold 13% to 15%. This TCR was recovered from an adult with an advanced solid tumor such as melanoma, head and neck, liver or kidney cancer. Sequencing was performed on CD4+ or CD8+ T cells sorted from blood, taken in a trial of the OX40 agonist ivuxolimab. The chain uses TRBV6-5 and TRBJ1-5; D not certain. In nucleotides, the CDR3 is TGTGCCAGCAGTTACCGGAATCAGCCCCAGCATTTT. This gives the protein CASSYRNQPQHF.